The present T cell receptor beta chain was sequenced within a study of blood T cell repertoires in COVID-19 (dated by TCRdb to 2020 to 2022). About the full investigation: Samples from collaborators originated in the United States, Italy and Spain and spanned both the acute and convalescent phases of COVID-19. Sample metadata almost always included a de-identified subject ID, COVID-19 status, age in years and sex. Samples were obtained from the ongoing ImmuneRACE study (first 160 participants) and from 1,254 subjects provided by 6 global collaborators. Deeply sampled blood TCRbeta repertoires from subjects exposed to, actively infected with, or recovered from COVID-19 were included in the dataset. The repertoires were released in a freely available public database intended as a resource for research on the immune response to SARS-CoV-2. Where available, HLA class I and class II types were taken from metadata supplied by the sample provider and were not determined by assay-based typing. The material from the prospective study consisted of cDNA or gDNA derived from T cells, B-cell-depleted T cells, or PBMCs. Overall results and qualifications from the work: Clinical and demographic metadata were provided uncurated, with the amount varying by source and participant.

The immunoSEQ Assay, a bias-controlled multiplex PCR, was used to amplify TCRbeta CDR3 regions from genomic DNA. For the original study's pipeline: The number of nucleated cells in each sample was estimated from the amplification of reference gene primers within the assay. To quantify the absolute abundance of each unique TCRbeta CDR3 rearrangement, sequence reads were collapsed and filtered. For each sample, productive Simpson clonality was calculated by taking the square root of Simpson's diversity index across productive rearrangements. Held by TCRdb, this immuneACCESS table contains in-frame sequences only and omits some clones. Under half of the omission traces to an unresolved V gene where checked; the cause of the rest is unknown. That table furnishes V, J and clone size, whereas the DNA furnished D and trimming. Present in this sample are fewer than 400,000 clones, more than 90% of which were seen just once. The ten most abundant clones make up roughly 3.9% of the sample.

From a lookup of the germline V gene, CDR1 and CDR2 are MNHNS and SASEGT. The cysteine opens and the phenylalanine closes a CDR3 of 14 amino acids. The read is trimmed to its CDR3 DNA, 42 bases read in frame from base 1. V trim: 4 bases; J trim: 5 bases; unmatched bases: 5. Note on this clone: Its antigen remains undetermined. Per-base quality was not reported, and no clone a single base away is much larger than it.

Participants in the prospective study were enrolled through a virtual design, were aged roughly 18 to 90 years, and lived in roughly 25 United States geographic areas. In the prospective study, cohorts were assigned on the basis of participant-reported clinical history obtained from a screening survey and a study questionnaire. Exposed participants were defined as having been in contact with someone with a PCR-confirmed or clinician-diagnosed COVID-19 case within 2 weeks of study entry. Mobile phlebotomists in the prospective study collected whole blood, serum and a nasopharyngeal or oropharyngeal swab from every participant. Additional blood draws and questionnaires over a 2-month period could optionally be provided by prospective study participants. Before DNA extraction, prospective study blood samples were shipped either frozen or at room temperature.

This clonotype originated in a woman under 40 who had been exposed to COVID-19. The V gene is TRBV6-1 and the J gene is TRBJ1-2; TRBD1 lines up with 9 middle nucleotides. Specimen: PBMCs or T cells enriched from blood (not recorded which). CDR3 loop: CASSVDRGGYGYTF. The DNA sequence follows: TGTGCCAGCAGTGTCGACAGGGGGGGGTATGGCTACACCTTC.